Many counts were recorded for the clone carrying this TCR beta chain. The antigen is undetermined. These data are taken from a study of metastatic and nonmetastatic thyroid tumors. General study points: Compared with benign nodules, malignant thyroid tumors were reported to have significantly higher TCR beta diversity in both blood and tumor.

No patient received treatment before thyroid surgery. TCRdb reassembled clones from the PCR reads with MiXCR. The repertoire holds about 92,000 clones, with about 16% as singletons. Trimming took off 3 bases at V and 1 base at J, with 13 bases between the two ends. This CDR3 region has 15 residues. Germline loops: CDR1 SGHRS, CDR2 YFSETQ. Sequencing was performed on blood. The sequence was collected from a female donor with papillary thyroid cancer or a benign thyroid nodule (not recorded which). Some clones in this sample may be carry-over from other donors' samples. The chain links TRBV5-1 to TRBJ2-5; D possibly uses TRBD1 or TRBD2 (5 bases each). CDR3 coding DNA: TGCGCCAGCAGCTCCCCGGGACCGGCCCAAGAGACCCAGTACTTC. It yields the protein CASSSPGPAQETQYF.